This T cell receptor (beta chain) is from a study of T cell changes during pregnancy in multiple sclerosis. CDR3 length: 17 amino acids. Germline loops: CDR1 SEHNR, CDR2 FQNEAQ (reference sequence). Trimming cost V 2 bases and J 6 bases; bases outside gene matches: 14. TCRdb keeps only in-frame clones here, not all; method: immunoSEQ multiplex PCR. Among around 39,000 clones listed, roughly 92% were seen once. This chain links TRBV7-9 with TRBJ2-7, with 9 positions matching TRBD2. The sequence came from a female donor with multiple sclerosis, enrolled in a pregnancy study. The specimen sequenced was PBMCs (not recorded whether the cells were cultured). The CDR3 sequence: CASSLFLGLAVSGEQYF. The CDR3 region has the DNA TGTGCCAGCAGCTTATTTTTGGGACTAGCTGTGTCTGGCGAGCAGTACTTC.